This entry lists 8 T cell receptor beta chains sequenced from one sample in a study of shared clonotypes between healthy human individuals. Sequenced by immunoSEQ multiplex PCR; TCRdb stores in-frame clones only, minus some. Seen here are roughly 1.4 million clones, just under 99% observed once, and the top ten hold over 0.3%. The source material was naive CD4+ T cells sorted from blood. Stated subset: CD45RA+ positively selected. The receptors shown here come from a man aged 30 to 45 in good health.

The gene calls are TRBV16 and TRBJ2-7, with unresolved D. V was shortened by 0 bases and J by 3 bases, with 9 bases between the two germline ends. Per germline, CDR1 KGHSY and CDR2 FQNENV. The CDR3 covers 14 residues. CDR3 nucleotide sequence: TGTGCCAGCAGCCAATCTAGTATCTACTACGAGCAGTACTTC. Its protein product is CASSQSSIYYEQYF.

The chain employs TRBV29-1 and TRBJ2-5; D is perhaps TRBD1 or TRBD2 (5 bases each). Trimming removed 6 bases at V and 4 bases at J, with 21 bases between. The CDR3 extends over 15 amino acids. The V gene's germline CDR1 is SQVTM and CDR2 ANQGSEA. The CDR3 reads CSVRGTPGHGETQYF. The CDR3 coding sequence is TGCAGCGTGAGAGGGACCCCTGGGCATGGAGAGACCCAGTACTTC. Together with reference TRBV29-1 and TRBJ2-5, the CDR3 gives the full variable domain: SAVISQKPSRDICQRGTSLTIQCQVDSQVTMMFWYRQQPGQSLTLIATANQGSEATYESGFVIDKFPISRPNLTFSTLTVSNMSPEDSSIYLCSVRGTPGHGETQYFGPGTRLLVL.

The CDR3 DNA reads as TGTGCCAGCAGCTTACGGACTAGCGGGAAGTTTTACGAGCAGTACTTC. It yields the protein CASSLRTSGKFYEQYF. The chain couples TRBV5-4 to TRBJ2-7; TRBD2 matches at 12 bases. The CDR3 is 16 amino acids. V gave up 2 bases and J gave up 4 bases; unmatched junction bases: 7. From germline, CDR1 is SGHNT and CDR2 YYREEE (reference sequence).

Worth noting for this clone: Other DNA sequences in the sample encode the same CDR3. The chain carries TRBV6-5 and TRBJ2-1, with TRBD1 matching over 7 bases. Germline CDR1 reads MNHEY; CDR2 reads SVGAGI. J was trimmed by 3 bases and V by 6 bases; bases with no gene match: 2. The CDR3 loop spans 13 amino acids. The CDR3 loop reads CASSRDSYNEQFF. DNA for the CDR3: TGTGCCAGCAGCCGGGACAGCTACAATGAGCAGTTCTTC.

The CDR3 sequence is CASSSVVGPQFF. CDR3 sequence (DNA): TGTGCCAGCAGCTCCGTGGTGGGCCCGCAGTTCTTC. This sequence joins TRBV28 and TRBJ2-1; D gene ambiguous. The V end lost 6 bases, the J end lost 12 bases, and 15 bases lay between the germline ends. The CDR3 length is 12 residues. CDR1 and CDR2 from the germline V gene are MDHEN and SYDVKM.

In its sample, this clone was seen once. The chain combines TRBV7-9 with TRBJ1-2; 12 bases map to TRBD1. Germline values: CDR1 SEHNR, CDR2 FQNEAQ (reference sequence). Unmatched junction bases numbered 9, after V lost 1 base and J lost 6 bases. This CDR3 contains 17 residues. The CDR3 sequence is CASSLGSGTGGADGYTF. CDR3 nucleotides: TGTGCCAGCAGCTTAGGGAGCGGGACAGGGGGCGCGGATGGCTACACCTTC.

This chain uses TRBV7-9 with TRBJ2-7; 14 positions match TRBD2. The trim removed 4 bases at V and 7 bases at J, leaving 15 bases unmatched. This CDR3 is built from 18 residues. Looked up from germline, CDR1 is SEHNR and CDR2 is FQNEAQ (reference sequence). The CDR3: CASSSRRLAGGRLDEQYF. CDR3 coding DNA: TGTGCCAGCAGCTCTAGGAGACTAGCGGGAGGGCGACTGGATGAGCAGTACTTC.

The genes are TRBV18 and TRBJ1-5; tentatively, D is TRBD1 (5 bases). V was shortened by 6 bases and J by 3 bases, with 18 bases between the two germline ends. Germline-derived CDR1 and CDR2 are KGHSH and LQKENI. The CDR3 totals 16 residues. CDR3 nucleotides: TGTGCCAGCTCCCCTCTCGGGGCGGGGGACAATCAGCCCCAGCATTTT. Protein: CASSPLGAGDNQPQHF.